This T cell receptor (beta chain) was captured by sequencing in a study of shared clonotypes between healthy human individuals. For the study at large: The study drew on a couple of women and three men aged 18 to 49 as donors.

Investigators spread the genomic DNA of each subset evenly over several immunoSEQ plates. Sequenced by immunoSEQ multiplex PCR; TCRdb stores in-frame clones only, minus some. Of around 1.9 million clones listed, roughly 91% were seen once; the top ten hold 1.7%. Terminally differentiated effector memory CD45RA+ cells were excluded from the naive CD8 cells, which were CD45RO-negative and positively selected for CCR7. This clone was detected a few times. Its specificity is unknown. Study-level results: The generation probabilities recorded for non-shared clonotypes fell below those of clonotypes shared by all four donors.

The sample consisted of naive CD8+ T cells from PBMCs. This TCR derives from a man between 18 and 35 years old in good health. Some clones in this sample may be carry-over from other donors' samples.

CDR3 DNA sequence: TGTGCCAGCAGCGGGTTTAGGGGCGCTGAAGCTTTCTTT. Its translation: CASSGFRGAEAFF. V and J are TRBV7-9 and TRBJ1-1; possibly TRBD1 for D (5 bases). The germline V gene has CDR1 SEHNR and CDR2 FQNEAQ (reference sequence). V dropped 5 bases and J dropped 6 bases, with 13 bases sitting between them. The CDR3 covers 13 residues.